A selection of T cell receptor beta chains follows, all from one sample in a study of OX40 agonist ivuxolimab in advanced cancers. The method was immunoSEQ multiplex PCR; TCRdb's version includes in-frame clones alone and lacks a portion of them. Here the sample spans 60,000 to 70,000 clones, roughly four fifths being singletons. Sequenced material: CD4+ or CD8+ T cells sorted from blood, taken in a trial of the OX40 agonist ivuxolimab. The origin of the receptors is an adult with an advanced solid tumor such as melanoma, head and neck, liver or kidney cancer. The CDR3 runs from the conserved cysteine through the conserved F or W. D genes are given only for firm matches. Only some rows state a clone size, as once, few, many or a class for expanded clones.

clone_size	v_call	d_call	j_call	cdr3_nt	cdr3_aa
NA	TRBV29-1	TRBD1	TRBJ1-1	TGCAGCACCGGACAGGGGGCCGTCGCAGAAGCTTTCTTT	CSTGQGAVAEAFF
NA	TRBV5-6	TRBD2	TRBJ2-1	TGTGCCAGCAGCTTAGGCTTGAGCGGGAGTAATAGGTTGCATGAGCAGTTCTTC	CASSLGLSGSNRLHEQFF
few	TRBV7-7	NA	TRBJ1-4	TGTGCCAGCAGCCCCGGGACGGCAACTAATGAAAAACTGTTTTTT	CASSPGTATNEKLFF
NA	TRBV19	NA	TRBJ2-1	TGTGCCAGTAGTATCAGCCAGAGCAATGAGCAGTTCTTC	CASSISQSNEQFF
NA	TRBV9	TRBD2	TRBJ2-1	TGTGCCAGCAGCGTAGTAGTAGCGGGAGAGGGTGAGCAGTTCTTC	CASSVVVAGEGEQFF
NA	TRBV7-8	NA	TRBJ1-5	TGTGCCAGCAGCTTAGCGTGGGCAGGACTAAGCAATCAGCCCCAGCATTTT	CASSLAWAGLSNQPQHF
NA	TRBV5-1	NA	TRBJ2-7	TGCGCCAGCAGCTTTCAGCGGACAGAGAACGAGCAGTACTTC	CASSFQRTENEQYF
NA	TRBV5-1	NA	TRBJ2-1	TGCGCCAGCAGCTTCCCGCAGGGTAGCCACAATGAGCAGTTCTTC	CASSFPQGSHNEQFF
NA	TRBV29-1	NA	TRBJ2-7	TGCAGCGTTGAGGGGGGTCACGAGCAGTACTTC	CSVEGGHEQYF
NA	TRBV7-2	NA	TRBJ1-3	TGTGCCAGCAGCTTAGCGGCAGGGTTTGGAAACACCATATATTTT	CASSLAAGFGNTIYF
NA	TRBV5-4	NA	TRBJ2-1	TGTGCCAGCAGCCTGCCTCCCAGGACGGGGGATGAGCAGTTCTTC	CASSLPPRTGDEQFF
NA	TRBV5-1	NA	TRBJ2-1	TGCGCCAGCAGCACCGGGACTTTCAATGAGCAGTTCTTC	CASSTGTFNEQFF
NA	TRBV5-1	TRBD1	TRBJ2-1	TGCGCCAGCAGCCCACAAGCGACAGGGGGCTCCTACAATGAGCAGTTCTTC	CASSPQATGGSYNEQFF
NA	TRBV2	TRBD2	TRBJ2-2	TGTGCCAGCAGCCTCGGGACTAGCGGGTGGAACACCGGGGAGCTGTTTTTT	CASSLGTSGWNTGELFF
NA	TRBV20-1	NA	TRBJ2-5	TGCAGTGTCTCCCACGAGACCCAGTACTTC	CSVSHETQYF
NA	TRBV11-2	TRBD1	TRBJ2-3	TGTGCCAGCAGTTTACAGATCAGGGGGCGGGGACCCACAGATACGCAGTATTTT	CASSLQIRGRGPTDTQYF
NA	TRBV7-7	NA	TRBJ2-5	TGTGCCAGCAGCTTGTCAAGGTACCAAGAGACCCAGTACTTC	CASSLSRYQETQYF
NA	TRBV7-7	TRBD2	TRBJ2-1	TGTGCCAGCAGCTTAGGGTTAGCGGGAGGGGATGAGCAGTTCTTC	CASSLGLAGGDEQFF
NA	TRBV4-1	TRBD2	TRBJ2-7	TGCGCCAGCAGCCAACTCTTAGCGGGAGGGCCCTCCGAGCAGTACTTC	CASSQLLAGGPSEQYF
few	TRBV5-1	NA	TRBJ2-2	TGCGCCAGCAGCTTGGAGGGCCGAACGAACACCGGGGAGCTGTTTTTT	CASSLEGRTNTGELFF
NA	TRBV5-1	NA	TRBJ1-2	TGCGCCAGCAGGGAGGGACCGACCTACACCTTC	CASREGPTYTF
NA	TRBV7-2	NA	TRBJ2-2	TGTGCCAGCAGCTTAAGGGAGGTAGCGAACACCGGGGAGCTGTTTTTT	CASSLREVANTGELFF
NA	TRBV7-2	TRBD1	TRBJ1-2	TGTGCCAGCAGCTTCGACAGGGGGATTGTCTATGGCTACACCTTC	CASSFDRGIVYGYTF
NA	TRBV6-6	NA	TRBJ2-4	TGTGCCAGCAGTAGGGTCGCAGCCAAAAACATTCAGTACTTC	CASSRVAAKNIQYF
NA	TRBV7-2	TRBD2	TRBJ2-4	TGTGCCAGCGGGGGACTAGCGGGAGGGTTGGACATTCAGTACTTC	CASGGLAGGLDIQYF
many	TRBV10-1	TRBD1	TRBJ2-7	TGCGCCAGCAGTGAGTCGGGACAGGGCCACGAGCAGTACTTC	CASSESGQGHEQYF